Below, 5 T cell receptor beta chains from the same sample are listed, as sequenced in a study of CXCR3-negative and CXCR3-positive naive CD8 T cells. Findings and caveats of the study: TRB CDR3s of CXCR3-positive naive cells were more hydrophobic than those of CXCR3-negative naive cells.

Their target antigens are unknown. 5' RACE that incorporated UMI labels was used to prepare the TRB cDNA libraries. One entry per CDR3 protein, without DNA, is what TCRdb gives after re-calling the 5' RACE reads. With some 130,000 distinct CDR3 sequences in the sample, the ten largest clones hold 0.41%. The source material was naive CXCR3+ CD8+ T cells from blood. Subset defined: CD45RO-CCR7+CD27+CD95- naive CD8+ T cells expressing CXCR3 (TNR3+). The receptors originated from a human donor in good health. Some clones in this sample may be carry-over from other donors' samples.

This rearrangement joins TRBV15 to TRBJ1-5. Germline V lookup: CDR1 LNHNV, CDR2 YYDKDF (reference sequence). The CDR3 is 13 amino acids. CDR3 sequence: CATSREVKQPQHF.

V is TRBV28 and J is TRBJ2-6; TCRdb designates TRBD2, a call that cannot be tested without DNA. The CDR3 is 17 amino acids. Germline V gives CDR1 MDHEN, CDR2 SYDVKM. The CDR3 region is CAAPPGRLTSGANVLTF.

The chain combines TRBV3-1 with TRBJ2-7. CDR3 length: 14 amino acids. Germline lookup yields CDR1 LGHDT and CDR2 YNNKEL (reference sequence). The CDR3: CASRVSDGPYEQYF.

The J gene is TRBJ2-1, the V gene TRBV12-3 or TRBV12-4; TCRdb's assignment of TRBD2 cannot be checked, as there is no DNA. The CDR3 sequence is 13 residues long. The CDR3 is CASSGGLVDEQFF.

V gene TRBV9 combines with J gene TRBJ2-7. The germline gives CDR1 SGDLS, CDR2 YYNGEE. The CDR3 sequence is 15 residues long. CDR3 protein: CASSVGSSISYEQYF.